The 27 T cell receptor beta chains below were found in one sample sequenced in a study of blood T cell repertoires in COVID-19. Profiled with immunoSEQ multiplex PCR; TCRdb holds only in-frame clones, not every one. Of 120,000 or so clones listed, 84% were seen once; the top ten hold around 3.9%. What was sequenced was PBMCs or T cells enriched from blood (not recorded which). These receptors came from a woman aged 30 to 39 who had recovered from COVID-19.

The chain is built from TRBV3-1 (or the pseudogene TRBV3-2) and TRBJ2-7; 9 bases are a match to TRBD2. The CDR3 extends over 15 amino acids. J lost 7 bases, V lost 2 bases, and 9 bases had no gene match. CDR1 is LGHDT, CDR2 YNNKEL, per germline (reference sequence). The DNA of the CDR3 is TGTGCCAGCAGCCAAAAGGCGGGAGGGCCGGGGGAGCAGTACTTC. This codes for CASSQKAGGPGEQYF.

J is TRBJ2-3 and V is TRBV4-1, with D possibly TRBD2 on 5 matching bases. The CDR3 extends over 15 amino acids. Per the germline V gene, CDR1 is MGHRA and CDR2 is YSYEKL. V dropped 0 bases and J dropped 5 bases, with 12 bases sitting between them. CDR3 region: CASSQDSPREDTQYF. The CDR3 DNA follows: TGCGCCAGCAGCCAAGATTCCCCTCGGGAAGATACGCAGTATTTT.

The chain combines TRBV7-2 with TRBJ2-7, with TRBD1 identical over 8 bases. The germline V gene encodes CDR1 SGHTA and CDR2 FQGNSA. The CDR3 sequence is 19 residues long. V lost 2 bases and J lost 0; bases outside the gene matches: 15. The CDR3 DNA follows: TGTGCCAGCAGCTTACCGACAGGGGAGCTAGCGATACTCTCCTACGAGCAGTACTTC. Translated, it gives CASSLPTGELAILSYEQYF.

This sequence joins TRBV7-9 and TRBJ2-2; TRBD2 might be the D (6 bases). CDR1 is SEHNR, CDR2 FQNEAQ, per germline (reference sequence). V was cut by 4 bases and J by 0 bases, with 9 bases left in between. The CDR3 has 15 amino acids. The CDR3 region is CASSYAGSNTGELFF. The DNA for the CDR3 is TGTGCCAGCAGCTACGCGGGATCGAACACCGGGGAGCTGTTTTTT.

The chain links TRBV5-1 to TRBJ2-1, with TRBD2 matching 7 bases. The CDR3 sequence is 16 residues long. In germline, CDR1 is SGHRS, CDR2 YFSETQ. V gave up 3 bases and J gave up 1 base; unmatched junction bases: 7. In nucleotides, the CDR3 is TGCGCCAGCAGCTGGGGGAGCGGGACTTCCTACAATGAGCAGTTCTTC. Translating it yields CASSWGSGTSYNEQFF.

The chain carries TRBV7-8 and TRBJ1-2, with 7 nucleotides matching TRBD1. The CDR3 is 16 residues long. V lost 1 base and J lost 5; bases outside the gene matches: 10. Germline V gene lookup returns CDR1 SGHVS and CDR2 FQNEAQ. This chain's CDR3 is CASSLGTRDSGYGYTF. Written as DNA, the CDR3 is TGTGCCAGCAGCTTAGGCACCCGGGACAGCGGGTATGGCTACACCTTC.

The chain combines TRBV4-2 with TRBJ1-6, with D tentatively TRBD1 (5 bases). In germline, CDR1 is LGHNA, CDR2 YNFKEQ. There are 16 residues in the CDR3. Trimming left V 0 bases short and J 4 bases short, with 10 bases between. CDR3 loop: CASSQDWRGYNSPLHF. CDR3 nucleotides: TGTGCCAGCAGCCAAGATTGGAGGGGTTATAATTCACCCCTCCACTTT.

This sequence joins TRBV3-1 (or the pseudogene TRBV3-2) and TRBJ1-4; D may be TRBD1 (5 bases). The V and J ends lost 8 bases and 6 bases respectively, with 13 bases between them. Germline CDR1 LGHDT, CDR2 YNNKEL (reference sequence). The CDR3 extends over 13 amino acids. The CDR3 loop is CASGDFADEKLFF. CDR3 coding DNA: TGTGCCAGCGGGGACTTTGCTGATGAAAAACTGTTTTTT.

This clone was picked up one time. CDR3 loop: CASIHIQGSKNTEAFF. In DNA, the CDR3 is TGTGCCAGCATCCACATTCAGGGGTCTAAGAACACTGAAGCTTTCTTT. V gene TRBV7-9 combines with J gene TRBJ1-1; tentative D call: TRBD1 (6 bases). From germline, CDR1 is SEHNR and CDR2 FQNEAQ (reference sequence). V was trimmed by 7 bases and J by 1 base, leaving 19 bases between them. This CDR3 has 16 residues.

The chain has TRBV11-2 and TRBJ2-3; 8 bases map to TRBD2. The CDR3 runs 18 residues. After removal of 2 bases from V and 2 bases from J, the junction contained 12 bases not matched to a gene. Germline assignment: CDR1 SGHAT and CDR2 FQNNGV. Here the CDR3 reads CASSLLSGGRSPTDTQYF. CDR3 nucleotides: TGTGCCAGCAGCTTATTGTCTGGCGGGAGGTCCCCCACAGATACGCAGTATTTT.

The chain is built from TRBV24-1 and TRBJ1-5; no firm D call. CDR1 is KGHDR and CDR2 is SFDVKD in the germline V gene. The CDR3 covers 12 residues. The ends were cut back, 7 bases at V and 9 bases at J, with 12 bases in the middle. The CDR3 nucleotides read TGTGCCACCAGGGGAGGTGATGGGCCCCAGCATTTT. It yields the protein CATRGGDGPQHF.

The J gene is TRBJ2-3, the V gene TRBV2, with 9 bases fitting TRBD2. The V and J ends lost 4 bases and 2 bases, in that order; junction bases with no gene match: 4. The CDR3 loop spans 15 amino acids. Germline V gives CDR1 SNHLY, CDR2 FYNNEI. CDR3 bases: TGTGCCAGCAGTGTGTTAGCGGGAGCCACAGATACGCAGTATTTT. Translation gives CASSVLAGATDTQYF.

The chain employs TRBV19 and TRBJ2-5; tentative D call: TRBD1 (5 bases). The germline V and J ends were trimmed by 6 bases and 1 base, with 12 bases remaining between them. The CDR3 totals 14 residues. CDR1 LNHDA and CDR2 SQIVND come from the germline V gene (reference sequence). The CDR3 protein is CASSPDRLQETQYF. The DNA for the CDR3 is TGTGCCAGTAGCCCCGACAGACTCCAAGAGACCCAGTACTTC.

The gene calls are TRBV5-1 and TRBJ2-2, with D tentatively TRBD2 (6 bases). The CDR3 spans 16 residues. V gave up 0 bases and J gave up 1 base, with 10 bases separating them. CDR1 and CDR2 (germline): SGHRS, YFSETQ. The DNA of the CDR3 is TGCGCCAGCAGCTTGGCCGGAGGGTTGAACACCGGGGAGCTGTTTTTT. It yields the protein CASSLAGGLNTGELFF.

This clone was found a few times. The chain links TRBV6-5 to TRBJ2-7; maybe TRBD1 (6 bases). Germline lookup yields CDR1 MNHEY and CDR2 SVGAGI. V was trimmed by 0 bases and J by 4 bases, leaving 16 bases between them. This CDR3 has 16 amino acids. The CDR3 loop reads CASSYSPQGSGYEQYF. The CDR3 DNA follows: TGTGCCAGCAGTTACTCTCCCCAGGGGTCAGGGTACGAGCAGTACTTC.

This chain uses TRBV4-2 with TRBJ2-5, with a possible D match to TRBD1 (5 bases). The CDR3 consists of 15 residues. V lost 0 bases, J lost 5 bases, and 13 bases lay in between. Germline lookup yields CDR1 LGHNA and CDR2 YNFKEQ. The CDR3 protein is CASSQDDSQRETQYF. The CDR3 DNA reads TGTGCCAGCAGCCAAGACGACAGCCAGAGGGAGACCCAGTACTTC.

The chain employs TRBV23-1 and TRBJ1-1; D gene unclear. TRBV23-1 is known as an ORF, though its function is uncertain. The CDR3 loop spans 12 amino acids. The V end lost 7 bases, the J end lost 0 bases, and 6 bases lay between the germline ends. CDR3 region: CASTDMNTEAFF. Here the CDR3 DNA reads TGCGCCAGCACAGACATGAACACTGAAGCTTTCTTT.

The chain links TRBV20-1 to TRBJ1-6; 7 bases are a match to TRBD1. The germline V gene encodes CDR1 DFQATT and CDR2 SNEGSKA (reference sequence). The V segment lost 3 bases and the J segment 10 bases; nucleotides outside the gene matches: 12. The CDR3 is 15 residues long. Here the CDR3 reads CSASLPKTGSSPLHF. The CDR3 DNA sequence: TGCAGTGCTAGTTTACCCAAGACAGGGTCATCACCCCTCCACTTT.

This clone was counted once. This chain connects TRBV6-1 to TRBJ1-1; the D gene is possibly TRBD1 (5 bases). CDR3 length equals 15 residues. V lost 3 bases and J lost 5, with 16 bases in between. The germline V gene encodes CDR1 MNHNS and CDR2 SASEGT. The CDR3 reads CASSDNRPLGTEAFF. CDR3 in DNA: TGTGCCAGCAGTGATAACAGGCCTCTGGGGACTGAAGCTTTCTTT.

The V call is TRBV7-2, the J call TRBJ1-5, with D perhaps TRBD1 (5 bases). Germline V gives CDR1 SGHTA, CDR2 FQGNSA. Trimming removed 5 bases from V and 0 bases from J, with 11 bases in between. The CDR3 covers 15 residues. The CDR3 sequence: CASSLRGSSNQPQHF. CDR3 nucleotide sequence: TGTGCCAGCAGCCTTCGGGGGAGTAGCAATCAGCCCCAGCATTTT.

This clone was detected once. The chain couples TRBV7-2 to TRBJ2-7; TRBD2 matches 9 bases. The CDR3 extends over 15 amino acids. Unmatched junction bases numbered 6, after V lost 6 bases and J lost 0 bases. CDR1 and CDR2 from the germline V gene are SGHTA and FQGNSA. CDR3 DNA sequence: TGTGCCAGCAGTCGTTATAGCGGGGGCTCCTACGAGCAGTACTTC. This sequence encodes CASSRYSGGSYEQYF.

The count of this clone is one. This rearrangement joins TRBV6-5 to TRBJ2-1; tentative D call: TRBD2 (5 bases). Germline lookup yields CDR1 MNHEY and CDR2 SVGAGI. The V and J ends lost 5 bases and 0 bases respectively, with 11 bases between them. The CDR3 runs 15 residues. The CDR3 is CASSRGLSSYNEQFF. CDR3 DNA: TGTGCCAGCAGTCGCGGACTTAGCTCCTACAATGAGCAGTTCTTC.

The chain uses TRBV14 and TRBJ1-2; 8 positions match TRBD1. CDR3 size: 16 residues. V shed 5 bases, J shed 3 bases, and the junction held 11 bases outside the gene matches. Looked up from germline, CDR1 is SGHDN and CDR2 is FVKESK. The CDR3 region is CASSKRTGSRDYGYTF. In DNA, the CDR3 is TGTGCCAGCAGCAAAAGGACAGGGAGCCGGGACTATGGCTACACCTTC.

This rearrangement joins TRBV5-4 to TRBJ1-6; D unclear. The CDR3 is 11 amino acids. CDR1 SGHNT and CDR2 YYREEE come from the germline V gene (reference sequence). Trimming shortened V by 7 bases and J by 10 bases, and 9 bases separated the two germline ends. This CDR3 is CASGFQSPLHF. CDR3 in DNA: TGTGCCAGCGGTTTTCAGTCACCCCTCCACTTT.

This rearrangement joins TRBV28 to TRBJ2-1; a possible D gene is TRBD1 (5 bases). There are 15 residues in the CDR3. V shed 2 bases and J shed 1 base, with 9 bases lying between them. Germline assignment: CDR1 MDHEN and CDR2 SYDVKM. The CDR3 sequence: CASSLQGFSYNEQFF. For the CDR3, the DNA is TGTGCCAGCAGTTTACAGGGATTTTCCTACAATGAGCAGTTCTTC.

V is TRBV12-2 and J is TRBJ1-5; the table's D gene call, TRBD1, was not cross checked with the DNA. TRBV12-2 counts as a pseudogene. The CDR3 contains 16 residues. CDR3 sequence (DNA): TGTGCAAGTCGCTTAAGGGCTGGGGGCTTCCCTCAGCCCCAGCATTTT. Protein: CASRLRAGGFPQPQHF.

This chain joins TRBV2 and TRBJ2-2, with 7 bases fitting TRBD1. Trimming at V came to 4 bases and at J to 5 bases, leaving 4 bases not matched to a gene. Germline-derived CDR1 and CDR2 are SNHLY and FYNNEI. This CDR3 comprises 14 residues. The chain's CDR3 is CASSVGTVTGELFF. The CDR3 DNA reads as TGTGCCAGCAGTGTAGGGACAGTAACCGGGGAGCTGTTTTTT.